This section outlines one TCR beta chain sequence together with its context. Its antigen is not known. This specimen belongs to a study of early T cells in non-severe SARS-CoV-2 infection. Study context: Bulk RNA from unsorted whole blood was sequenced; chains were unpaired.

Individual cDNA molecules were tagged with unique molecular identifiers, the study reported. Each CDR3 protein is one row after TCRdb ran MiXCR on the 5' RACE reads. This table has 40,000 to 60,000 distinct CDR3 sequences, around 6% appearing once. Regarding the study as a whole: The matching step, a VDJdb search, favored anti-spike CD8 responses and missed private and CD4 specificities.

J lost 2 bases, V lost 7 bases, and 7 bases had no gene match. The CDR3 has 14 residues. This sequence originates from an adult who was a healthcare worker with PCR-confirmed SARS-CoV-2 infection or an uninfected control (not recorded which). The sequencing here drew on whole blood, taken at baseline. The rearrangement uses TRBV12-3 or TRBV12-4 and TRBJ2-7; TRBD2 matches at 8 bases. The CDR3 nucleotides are TGTGCCAGCACCTCCGGGGGGGGCGCCTACGAGCAGTACTTC. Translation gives CASTSGGGAYEQYF.